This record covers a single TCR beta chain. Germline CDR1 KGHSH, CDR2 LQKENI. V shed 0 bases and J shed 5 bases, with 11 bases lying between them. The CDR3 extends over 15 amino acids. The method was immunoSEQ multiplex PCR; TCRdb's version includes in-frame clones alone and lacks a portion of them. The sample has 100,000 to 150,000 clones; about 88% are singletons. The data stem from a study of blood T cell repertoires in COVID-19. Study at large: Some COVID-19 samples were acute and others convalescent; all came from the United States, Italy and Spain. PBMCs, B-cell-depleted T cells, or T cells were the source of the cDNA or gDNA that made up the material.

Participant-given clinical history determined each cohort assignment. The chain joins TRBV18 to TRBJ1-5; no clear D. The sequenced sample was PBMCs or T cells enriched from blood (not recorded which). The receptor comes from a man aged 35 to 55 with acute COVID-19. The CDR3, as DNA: TGTGCCAGCTCACCACCATCCCTAGCCGATCAGCCCCAGCATTTT. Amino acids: CASSPPSLADQPQHF.